This T cell receptor beta chain was sequenced in a study of regulatory T cells in long-lasting Graves disease. iRepertoire HTBI primers and Arm-PCR of CDR3 regions built TCR beta libraries. TCRdb processed the multiplex PCR reads anew with MiXCR; each CDR3 protein has one entry. The repertoire holds around 400,000 distinct CDR3 sequences, with 20% to 25% as singletons. This clonotype has only a few counts. Time point denoted: persistent/refractory GD, antithyroid drugs over 5 years with positive TRAb. After RNA was extracted from PBMCs, the TCR library was made from it. The receptor's source is a woman in her thirties or forties with Graves disease. The sample was peripheral blood mononuclear cells (PBMCs), taken when the disease was refractory, from a patient treated with antithyroid drugs.

CDR3 sequence reads: CASSLSAPRAKNIQYF. In nucleotides, the CDR3 is TGTGCCAGCAGCTTATCGGCTCCGAGAGCCAAAAACATTCAGTACTTC. The gene calls are TRBV7-9 and TRBJ2-4; D is uncertain. Trimming left V 2 bases short and J 0 bases short, with 11 bases between. CDR1 SEHNR and CDR2 FQNEAQ come from the germline V gene (reference sequence). The CDR3 runs to 16 residues. The full variable domain, with the rest looked up from reference TRBV7-9 and TRBJ2-4, is DTGVSQNPRHKITKRGQNVTFRCDPISEHNRLYWYRQTLGQGPEFLTYFQNEAQLEKSRLLSDRFSAERPKGSFSTLEIQRTEQGDSAMYLCASSLSAPRAKNIQYFGAGTRLSVL.